Below, 30 T cell receptor beta chains from the same sample are listed, as sequenced in a study of CD8 T cells in Susac syndrome (dated by TCRdb to between 2018 and 2020). Library preparation was by the immunoSEQ multiplex PCR assay. RNA was extracted using the RNeasy kit, and roughly 0.5 to 1 microgram was reverse transcribed with random hexamers. Starting from the raw public reads, TCRdb applied fastp trimming at Q25, assembled clones with MiXCR and retained in-frame beta chains. Each CDR3 protein gets just one entry, which takes the most common genes and DNA from the rows behind it. Across this sample there are about 190,000 distinct CDR3 sequences, with 95% seen only once. The top ten constitute about 0.1% of the sample. The specimen was CD4+ T cells from PBMCs. The receptors derive from a human donor in good health.

The genes are TRBV2 and TRBJ2-7; TRBD2 is a possible D gene (6 bases). Germline-derived CDR1 and CDR2 are SNHLY and FYNNEI. There are 13 residues in the CDR3. The CDR3 region has the DNA TGTGCGACACGGCGACCGGGGGATTACGAGCAGTACTTC. As protein: CATRRPGDYEQYF.

This sequence joins TRBV2 and TRBJ1-1; weak D call: TRBD1 (5 bases). The CDR3 spans 13 residues. Trimming pared 8 bases from V and 0 bases from J, leaving 10 bases between. Germline assignment: CDR1 SNHLY and CDR2 FYNNEI. The CDR3 reads CASHGTVNTEAFF. The CDR3 nucleotides read TGTGCCAGCCACGGGACGGTGAACACTGAAGCTTTCTTT.

V usage is TRBV7-9 and J usage is TRBJ2-1, with 10 bases identical to TRBD1. This CDR3 is 15 amino acids long. V was clipped by 3 bases and J by 8 bases; unmatched bases: 7. CDR1 and CDR2 (germline): SEHNR, FQNEAQ (reference sequence). The CDR3 loop reads CASSLGQGRIDEQFF. The CDR3 DNA reads TGTGCCAGCAGCTTGGGACAGGGGAGGATCGATGAGCAGTTCTTC.

The V and J genes are TRBV18 and TRBJ2-5; D is unresolved. V lost 3 bases and J lost 1, with 6 bases in between. The germline V gene has CDR1 KGHSH and CDR2 LQKENI. This CDR3 region has 13 residues. Here the CDR3 DNA reads TGTGCCAGCTCACCTTCGGGCCAAGAGACCCAGTACTTC. This gives the protein CASSPSGQETQYF.

This chain connects TRBV12-3 or TRBV12-4 to TRBJ1-1; D unresolved. The CDR3 spans 13 residues. The V and J ends lost 6 bases and 4 bases respectively, with 12 bases between them. The CDR3 coding sequence is TGTGCCAGCAGACTGGGGTTGAGCACTGAAGCTTTCTTT. Translation: CASRLGLSTEAFF.

The V gene is TRBV23-1, the J gene TRBJ2-1; D possibly corresponds to TRBD2 (5 bases). TRBV23-1 is treated as an ORF (open reading frame) with a function not yet certain. CDR3 size: 14 residues. The V end was cut by 5 bases, the J end by 2 bases, with 10 bases between. This CDR3 reads CASSFNGAYNEQFF. DNA of the CDR3: TGCGCCAGCAGTTTCAACGGGGCCTACAATGAGCAGTTCTTC.

The rearrangement joins TRBV5-1 to TRBJ2-7; D may be TRBD1 or TRBD2 (5 bases each). The germline V gene encodes CDR1 SGHRS and CDR2 YFSETQ. Trimming removed 0 bases from V and 5 bases from J, with 12 bases in between. This CDR3 has 14 amino acids. The CDR3 DNA reads TGCGCCAGCAGCTTGGTCGCCGGGGCGCACGAGCAGTACTTC. As protein: CASSLVAGAHEQYF.

The V and J genes are TRBV10-3 and TRBJ2-7; D remains ambiguous. CDR3 length: 14 residues. Germline V gene data show CDR1 as ENHRY and CDR2 as SYGVKD. Trimming stripped 3 bases from V and 0 bases from J, with 9 bases between. DNA of the CDR3: TGTGCCATCAGTGATGGGCAGAGCTCCTACGAGCAGTACTTC. Amino acids: CAISDGQSSYEQYF.

The chain couples TRBV27 to TRBJ2-1, with TRBD2 identical over 8 bases. Germline CDR1 reads MNHEY; CDR2 reads SMNVEV (reference sequence). Losses at the gene ends were 5 bases for V and 3 bases for J; bases not matched to a gene: 3. This CDR3 has 14 residues. The CDR3 loop is CASSNSGIYNEQFF. The CDR3 DNA reads TGTGCCAGCAGTAATAGCGGGATCTACAATGAGCAGTTCTTC.

In its sample, this clonotype was seen once. V is TRBV3-1 and J is TRBJ1-1; the D gene is possibly TRBD1 (5 bases). Germline loops: CDR1 LGHDT, CDR2 YNNKEL (reference sequence). V lost 5 bases and J 4 bases, leaving 11 bases between the germline ends. The CDR3 is 13 amino acids. CDR3 bases: TGTGCCAGCAGCGGGGACGGCCTCACTGAAGCTTTCTTT. This encodes CASSGDGLTEAFF.

The chain recombines TRBV29-1 with TRBJ2-2; no firm D call. Trimming left V 2 bases short and J 0 bases short, with 7 bases between. Germline CDR1 SQVTM, CDR2 ANQGSEA. The CDR3 spans 14 residues. DNA of the CDR3: TGCAGCGTTGAATTATCCCCGAACACCGGGGAGCTGTTTTTT. It encodes CSVELSPNTGELFF.

The genes are TRBV29-1 and TRBJ2-5; D remains unclear. Germline loops: CDR1 SQVTM, CDR2 ANQGSEA. The germline V and J ends were trimmed by 2 bases and 4 bases, with 8 bases remaining between them. This CDR3 has 12 residues. DNA of the CDR3: TGCAGCGTTGAAATGGTGCGAGAGACCCAGTACTTC. It encodes CSVEMVRETQYF.

The chain links TRBV27 to TRBJ1-5, with D possibly being TRBD1 (5 bases). The V gene's germline CDR1 is MNHEY and CDR2 SMNVEV (reference sequence). The CDR3 covers 15 residues. V dropped 6 bases and J dropped 5 bases, with 17 bases sitting between them. In nucleotides, the CDR3 is TGTGCCAGCAGAGCCCGACAGCTCCCGTATCAGCCCCAGCATTTT. As protein: CASRARQLPYQPQHF.

This chain connects TRBV3-1 to TRBJ2-7; D is unresolved. The length of the CDR3 is 14 residues. Germline CDR1 reads LGHDT; CDR2 reads YNNKEL (reference sequence). Trimming pared 0 bases from V and 3 bases from J, leaving 9 bases between. CDR3 amino acids: CASSQEVGSYEQYV. The CDR3 nucleotides read TGTGCCAGCAGCCAAGAAGTGGGAAGCTACGAGCAGTACGTC.

The rearrangement links TRBV3-1 to TRBJ2-3, with 9 bases lining up with TRBD1. The germline CDR1 and CDR2 sequences are LGHDT and YNNKEL (reference sequence). Trimming cost V 4 bases and J 5 bases; bases outside gene matches: 7. CDR3 length: 15 residues. The CDR3 nucleotides read TGTGCCAGCAGCCTACAGGGGGCGAAACTAGATACGCAGTATTTT. Protein product: CASSLQGAKLDTQYF.

The chain combines TRBV11-2 with TRBJ2-2; D possibly corresponds to TRBD2 (5 bases). CDR3 length equals 15 residues. The germline CDR1 and CDR2 sequences are SGHAT and FQNNGV. V was shortened by 4 bases and J by 0 bases, with 9 bases between the two germline ends. The CDR3 is CASSWTGSNTGELFF. DNA of the CDR3: TGTGCCAGCAGCTGGACGGGGTCGAACACCGGGGAGCTGTTTTTT.

V is TRBV25-1 and J is TRBJ1-1; D is perhaps TRBD1 (5 bases). The CDR3 is made up of 17 amino acids. The V end lost 1 base, the J end lost 0 bases, and 15 bases lay between the germline ends. Germline lookup yields CDR1 MGHDK and CDR2 SYGVNS. The CDR3 DNA follows: TGTGCCAGCAGTGAATGGGGCCCGGGAGGCCTGAACACTGAAGCTTTCTTT. Protein sequence: CASSEWGPGGLNTEAFF.

This chain uses TRBV9 with TRBJ2-7, with 7 bases lining up with TRBD1. The trim removed 2 bases at V and 4 bases at J, leaving 9 bases unmatched. CDR1 and CDR2 (germline): SGDLS, YYNGEE. There are 15 residues in the CDR3. CDR3: CASSVAGTEEYEQYF. CDR3 nucleotide sequence: TGTGCCAGCAGCGTCGCCGGGACAGAGGAGTACGAGCAGTACTTC.

The chain employs TRBV19 and TRBJ1-1; TRBD1 is a possible D gene (6 bases). The CDR3 totals 12 residues. Trimming shortened V by 8 bases and J by 6 bases, and 13 bases separated the two germline ends. Germline CDR1 LNHDA, CDR2 SQIVND (reference sequence). CDR3 coding DNA: TGTGCCAGTCTTTCGTCAGGGGCTGAAGCTTTCTTT. The encoded protein is CASLSSGAEAFF.

This CDR3 is CSVDVGVNYGYTF. The CDR3 DNA reads as TGCAGCGTTGATGTTGGAGTTAACTATGGCTACACCTTC. The chain recombines TRBV29-1 with TRBJ1-2; D gene uncertain. V shed 3 bases and J shed 1 base, with 9 bases lying between them. Germline loops: CDR1 SQVTM, CDR2 ANQGSEA. This CDR3 spans 13 amino acids. Full variable domain (remainder filled in from reference TRBV29-1 and TRBJ1-2): SAVISQKPSRDICQRGTSLTIQCQVDSQVTMMFWYRQQPGQSLTLIATANQGSEATYESGFVIDKFPISRPNLTFSTLTVSNMSPEDSSIYLCSVDVGVNYGYTFGSGTRLTVV.

The rearrangement links TRBV5-1 to TRBJ2-4; 7 bases fit TRBD1. J gave up 11 bases and V 4 bases, and 12 bases lay outside the gene matches. From germline, CDR1 is SGHRS and CDR2 YFSETQ. The CDR3 totals 14 residues. CDR3 in DNA: TGCGCCAGCAGCACCAGACAGGGTAGGGGCGTTCAGTACTTC. Protein product: CASSTRQGRGVQYF.

The chain joins TRBV20-1 to TRBJ1-5; tentatively, D is TRBD1 (5 bases). With 6 bases removed from V and 8 bases from J, the gap between germline ends came to 17 bases. This CDR3 has 13 residues. Germline V gene sequence: CDR1 DFQATT, CDR2 SNEGSKA (reference sequence). This CDR3 is CSAAGRAMEPQHF. CDR3 nucleotides: TGCAGTGCCGCGGGACGGGCAATGGAGCCCCAGCATTTT.

This rearrangement joins TRBV12-3 or TRBV12-4 to TRBJ1-4; D perhaps matches TRBD1 (6 bases). With 7 bases removed from V and 5 bases from J, the gap between germline ends came to 14 bases. The CDR3 runs to 14 residues. CDR3 DNA: TGTGCCAGCAATAACAGGGTTGGCAATGAAAAACTGTTTTTT. Translating gives CASNNRVGNEKLFF.

The V and J genes are TRBV30 and TRBJ1-2; no firm D call. This CDR3 is 12 amino acids long. Germline CDR1 GTSNPN, CDR2 SVGIG (reference sequence). The V and J ends lost 3 bases and 8 bases respectively, with 13 bases between them. The CDR3 coding sequence is TGTGCCTGGAGGATAAGTCCGGGAGGCTACACCTTC. It specifies CAWRISPGGYTF.

This clonotype was detected once. V usage is TRBV7-2 and J usage is TRBJ2-1; possibly TRBD2 for D (5 bases). The ends were cut back, 1 base at V and 0 bases at J, with 10 bases in the middle. The CDR3 runs to 16 residues. Looked up from germline, CDR1 is SGHTA and CDR2 is FQGNSA. CDR3 DNA sequence: TGTGCCAGCAGCTTAGTTCCGGGGATCTCCTACAATGAGCAGTTCTTC. Protein sequence: CASSLVPGISYNEQFF.

The V and J genes are TRBV20-1 and TRBJ2-1, with TRBD2 identical over 9 bases. This CDR3 has 15 residues. CDR1 DFQATT and CDR2 SNEGSKA come from the germline V gene (reference sequence). V lost 2 bases to trimming and J lost 5 bases; unmatched junction nucleotides: 7. Here the CDR3 DNA reads TGCAGTGCTAGAAAGGCGTCTAGCGGGGACAATGAGCAGTTCTTC. This translates into CSARKASSGDNEQFF.

The chain carries TRBV25-1 and TRBJ2-5; D possibly matches TRBD1 or TRBD2 (7 bases each). This CDR3 comprises 16 residues. CDR1 MGHDK and CDR2 SYGVNS come from the germline V gene. V was pared by 6 bases and J by 2 bases, with 19 bases between. The CDR3 sequence: CASSETRGGLQETQYF. The DNA of the CDR3 is TGTGCCAGCAGCGAAACCAGGGGGGGACTACAAGAGACCCAGTACTTC.

This sequence joins TRBV30 and TRBJ2-3; 10 nucleotides agree with TRBD2. Germline CDR1 GTSNPN, CDR2 SVGIG (reference sequence). The CDR3 is made up of 15 amino acids. The V segment lost 4 bases and the J segment 2 bases; nucleotides outside the gene matches: 6. For the CDR3, the DNA is TGTGCCTGGAAGCCCCTAGCGGGAGTCACAGATACGCAGTATTTT. This translates into CAWKPLAGVTDTQYF.

The J gene is TRBJ1-1, the V gene TRBV12-3 or TRBV12-4; D unclear. This CDR3 region has 10 residues. The ends were cut back, 9 bases at V and 2 bases at J, with 4 bases in the middle. The CDR3 spells CARANTEAFF. The DNA of the CDR3 is TGTGCCAGGGCTAACACTGAAGCTTTCTTT.

The chain has TRBV27 and TRBJ2-1; 8 positions match TRBD2. This CDR3 is 15 amino acids long. Losses at the gene ends were 6 bases for V and 8 bases for J; bases not matched to a gene: 12. Germline CDR1 and CDR2: MNHEY and SMNVEV (reference sequence). The CDR3 sequence: CASRRLAQAIDEQFF. CDR3 nucleotide sequence: TGTGCCAGCAGGCGACTAGCGCAAGCCATCGATGAGCAGTTCTTC.